Each of the 22 T cell receptor beta chains below was sequenced from the same sample in a study of regulatory T cells in long-lasting Graves disease. The time point was: newly diagnosed GD, antithyroid drugs for less than 3 months. From RNA extracted from PBMCs, the TCR library was made. Arm-PCR of CDR3 regions with iRepertoire HTBI primers generated TCR beta libraries. TCRdb re-analysed the multiplex PCR reads in MiXCR, keeping a single row per CDR3 protein. The sample carries 350,000 to 450,000 distinct CDR3 sequences, over 15% recorded once. The same data also contributed to another study, on T cells in Graves' hyperthyroidism and ophthalmopathy.

Here the sequenced sample was peripheral blood mononuclear cells (PBMCs), taken at new diagnosis, from a patient treated with antithyroid drugs. Receptors originate from a middle-aged man with Graves disease.

This clonotype turned up a few times. The chain employs TRBV18 and TRBJ1-6; D gene uncertain. The CDR3 spans 18 residues. The germline V gene encodes CDR1 KGHSH and CDR2 LQKENI. Deletions cut 4 bases from V and 0 bases from J, with 16 bases between. The CDR3 DNA is TGTGCCAGCTCACTCCAAATGACTCCGGGCTCCTATAATTCACCCCTCCACTTT. Its translation: CASSLQMTPGSYNSPLHF.

The genes are TRBV6-1 and TRBJ1-5; a weak D match, TRBD1 (5 bases). Deletions cut 1 base from V and 3 bases from J, with 19 bases between. The CDR3 loop spans 18 amino acids. Germline CDR1 reads MNHNS; CDR2 reads SASEGT. This CDR3 is CASSEGLGQGRVNQPQHF. The CDR3 coding sequence is TGTGCCAGCAGTGAAGGGTTGGGCCAGGGAAGGGTCAATCAGCCCCAGCATTTT.

The chain recombines TRBV5-1 with TRBJ1-5, with a weak D call TRBD1 (6 bases). The CDR3 covers 14 residues. V was cut by 2 bases and J by 6 bases, with 12 bases left in between. CDR1 and CDR2 (germline): SGHRS, YFSETQ. As DNA, the CDR3 is TGCGCCAGCAGCTTTGGGGGGCCCGGTCAGCCCCAGCATTTT. This encodes CASSFGGPGQPQHF.

This clonotype has ten or more counts. The V gene is TRBV12-3 or TRBV12-4, the J gene TRBJ2-7; possibly TRBD1 for D (6 bases). V gave up 0 bases and J gave up 0 bases, with 9 bases separating them. The CDR3 contains 15 residues. Here the CDR3 DNA reads TGTGCCAGCAGTTTAGCGGGGGCCGTCTCCTACGAGCAGTACTTC. Its translation: CASSLAGAVSYEQYF.

This clonotype was seen a few times. The J gene is TRBJ1-1, the V gene TRBV5-1; D unclear. CDR1 is SGHRS and CDR2 is YFSETQ in the germline V gene. The ends were cut back, 4 bases at V and 6 bases at J, with 25 bases in the middle. This CDR3 comprises 17 residues. CDR3: CASSPRIGHGVMAEAFF. CDR3 nucleotides: TGCGCCAGCAGCCCCCGAATTGGGCACGGGGTGATGGCTGAAGCTTTCTTT.

This chain joins TRBV7-2 and TRBJ1-5; a possible D gene is TRBD1 (5 bases). V was trimmed by 2 bases and J by 0 bases, leaving 14 bases between them. Germline values: CDR1 SGHTA, CDR2 FQGNSA. This CDR3 contains 17 residues. CDR3 DNA sequence: TGTGCCAGCAGCTTAACTCGATACAGGAATAGCAATCAGCCCCAGCATTTT. Encoded protein: CASSLTRYRNSNQPQHF.

This clonotype has just a few counts. Written as DNA, the CDR3 is TGTGCCAGCAGCAAAACTGCGGGGGCGAGCTCCTACGAGCAGTACTTC. Translated: CASSKTAGASSYEQYF. V is TRBV9 and J is TRBJ2-7, with D possibly TRBD2 on 7 matching bases. V was clipped by 4 bases and J by 0 bases, with 17 bases between them. The CDR3 has 16 residues. Per the germline V gene, CDR1 is SGDLS and CDR2 is YYNGEE.

This clonotype was counted a single time. The rearrangement uses TRBV28 and TRBJ2-2; a possible D gene is TRBD2 (6 bases). The length of the CDR3 is 17 residues. Trimming removed 0 bases at V and 3 bases at J, with 14 bases between. Per germline, CDR1 MDHEN and CDR2 SYDVKM. This CDR3 is CASSLWPGWGDTGELFF. CDR3 bases: TGTGCCAGCAGTTTATGGCCAGGGTGGGGGGACACCGGGGAGCTGTTTTTT.

The chain is built from TRBV15 and TRBJ1-2; D may be TRBD1 (6 bases). Trimming cost V 2 bases and J 2 bases, with 15 bases left between them. Germline values: CDR1 LNHNV, CDR2 YYDKDF (reference sequence). This CDR3 comprises 16 residues. CDR3 region: CATSRPRGQMNYGYTF. CDR3 nucleotides: TGTGCCACCAGCAGACCTCGAGGACAGATGAACTATGGCTACACCTTC.

This clonotype was seen a few times. This chain joins TRBV28 and TRBJ1-2; D is uncertain. In germline, CDR1 is MDHEN, CDR2 SYDVKM. The CDR3 totals 13 residues. The germline V and J ends were trimmed by 3 bases and 7 bases, with 12 bases remaining between them. CDR3 protein: CASSFEAAGGYTF. The CDR3 DNA sequence: TGTGCCAGCAGTTTTGAAGCGGCAGGTGGCTACACCTTC.

This clonotype was counted a single time. This chain links TRBV7-3 with TRBJ2-1; TRBD1 aligns across 8 bases. Trimming took 3 bases from V and 2 from J; bases not matched to a gene: 3. Germline V gene lookup returns CDR1 SGHTA and CDR2 FQGTGA. There are 15 residues in the CDR3. DNA for the CDR3: TGTGCCAGCAGCTTTCGACAGGGGACCTACAATGAGCAGTTCTTC. It codes for CASSFRQGTYNEQFF.

This clonotype was seen once. A much larger clone differs by one base, so this may be a read error. The chain has TRBV24-1 and TRBJ2-1; 8 positions agree with TRBD1. From germline, CDR1 is KGHDR and CDR2 SFDVKD. The V and J ends lost 6 bases and 1 base, in that order; junction bases with no gene match: 4. This CDR3 contains 15 residues. The CDR3 loop reads CATSYRGWSYNEQFF. For the CDR3, the DNA is TGTGCCACCAGTTACAGGGGGTGGTCCTACAATGAGCAGTTCTTC.

The table lists this clonotype with many counts. This chain links TRBV19 with TRBJ2-1, with 10 bases that match TRBD1. The CDR3 length is 14 residues. J lost 6 bases, V lost 6 bases, and 5 bases had no gene match. The germline CDR1 and CDR2 sequences are LNHDA and SQIVND (reference sequence). DNA for the CDR3: TGTGCCAGTAGCGGGACAGGGGTCCGCAATGAGCAGTTCTTC. As protein: CASSGTGVRNEQFF.

This clonotype appeared many times. The chain employs TRBV7-9 and TRBJ2-2, with D unresolved. The CDR3 is 13 amino acids. Between the trimmed V and J ends, which lost 2 bases and 5 bases, there was a span of 6 bases. Germline V lookup: CDR1 SEHNR, CDR2 FQNEAQ (reference sequence). CDR3 nucleotide sequence: TGTGCCAGCAGCTTATGGGGTACCGGGGAGCTGTTTTTT. Translated: CASSLWGTGELFF.

This clonotype was recorded many times. The V and J genes are TRBV4-3 and TRBJ2-1, with 7 bases that match TRBD2. This CDR3 contains 14 residues. Germline lookup yields CDR1 LGHNA and CDR2 YSLEER. With V trimmed by 4 bases and J by 10 bases, 10 bases remained unmatched. DNA for the CDR3: TGCGCCAGCAGCCTTACTAGCGTCGTCCAAGAGCAGTTCTTC. Translating gives CASSLTSVVQEQFF.

This clonotype was seen more than once but under ten times. The chain employs TRBV20-1 and TRBJ1-2; TRBD1 is a possible D gene (5 bases). This CDR3 has 14 amino acids. V was clipped by 4 bases and J by 8 bases, with 20 bases between them. Germline assignment: CDR1 DFQATT and CDR2 SNEGSKA (reference sequence). CDR3 sequence (DNA): TGCAGTGCTACAAGACAGCTCCTCGGGCAGGGCTACACCTTC. Protein: CSATRQLLGQGYTF.

This clonotype has a handful of counts. The chain recombines TRBV12-3 or TRBV12-4 with TRBJ2-1, with 12 bases identical to TRBD1. This CDR3 region has 15 residues. V trimming: 6 bases; J trimming: 10 bases; junction bases outside the gene matches: 10. CDR3 sequence (DNA): TGTGCCAGCAGACCATTGGGACAGGGGGCTTTGGAGCAGTTCTTC. Its protein product is CASRPLGQGALEQFF.

The table lists this clonotype with many counts. The V call is TRBV24-1, the J call TRBJ2-2; D uncertain. V was clipped by 2 bases and J by 6 bases, with 6 bases between them. The CDR3 sequence is 13 residues long. CDR1 and CDR2 from the germline V gene are KGHDR and SFDVKD. The CDR3 region is CATSDWAPGELFF. DNA of the CDR3: TGTGCCACCAGTGATTGGGCGCCCGGGGAGCTGTTTTTT.

This clonotype was detected many times. The CDR3 DNA is TGTGCCAGCAGTTACCGGGACAGGGCCGCTTCATACAATGAGCAGTTCTTC. Its protein product is CASSYRDRAASYNEQFF. The chain carries TRBV6-9 and TRBJ2-1; TRBD1 aligns across 9 bases. V was clipped by 3 bases and J by 4 bases; unmatched bases: 10. The CDR3 consists of 17 residues. The germline V gene encodes CDR1 MNHGY and CDR2 SVAAGI.

This clonotype was picked up many times. The chain uses TRBV12-3 or TRBV12-4 and TRBJ2-3, with D possibly being TRBD1 (6 bases). V lost 6 bases, J lost 2 bases, and 9 bases lay in between. The CDR3 loop spans 13 amino acids. CDR3 bases: TGTGCCAGCAGGCGGACAGCCACAGATACGCAGTATTTT. Amino acids: CASRRTATDTQYF.

The V gene is TRBV4-2, the J gene TRBJ2-5; tentatively, D is TRBD2 (5 bases). The CDR3 has 17 amino acids. V was cut by 0 bases and J by 1 base, with 15 bases left in between. The germline CDR1 and CDR2 sequences are LGHNA and YNFKEQ. CDR3 bases: TGTGCCAGCAGCCAAGAGCCCTCCCTGAGGGTCCAAGAGACCCAGTACTTC. It is translated as CASSQEPSLRVQETQYF.

This clonotype came up a few times. The chain is built from TRBV12-3 or TRBV12-4 and TRBJ1-1, with D possibly being TRBD1 (6 bases). The CDR3 length is 16 residues. V lost 10 bases, J lost 1 base, and 22 bases lay in between. The CDR3 nucleotides read TGTGCCAACACCTTTAAGGGGGGGGGCGGGAACACTGAAGCTTTCTTT. It encodes CANTFKGGGGNTEAFF.